A selection of T cell receptor beta chains follows, all from one sample in a study of CD8+CD57+ T cells in acquired aplastic anemia. Using its own MiXCR run on the reads, TCRdb lists one record per CDR3 protein. Among approximately 260,000 distinct CDR3 sequences listed, roughly 82% were seen once. Sequenced sample: sorted CD4+, CD8+, or CD8+CD57+ T cells (not recorded which) from PBMCs. All receptors come from a human donor with aplastic anemia. The CDR3 runs from the conserved cysteine through the conserved F or W.

V gene	J gene	CDR3 protein
TRBV20-1	TRBJ2-7	CSASQNGLAGWEQYF
TRBV2	TRBJ1-4	CAIGDGGTDTLFF
TRBV2	-	CASSPSRTGGNEQFF
TRBV7-9	TRBJ2-7	CARRASGGLPHEQYF
TRBV7-9	TRBJ2-1	CASSLPGSWDGEYQFF
TRBV29-1	TRBJ2-7	CSVMQGSYEQYF
TRBV7-3	TRBJ1-6	CASSRQANAVKHSLHF
TRBV7-9	TRBJ2-3	CASRFQRSGAQDF
TRBV10-3	TRBJ2-7	CAISGTGASYEQYF
TRBV7-2	TRBJ1-5	CASSSGGDCYDQYQHF
TRBV25-1	TRBJ1-1	CASEGTVSEAFF
TRBV15	TRBJ1-6	CATSRGEGWDSPLHF
TRBV7-8	TRBJ2-3	CASSYGRTAGTHTQYF
TRBV7-3	TRBJ2-6	CASSREASSVANVLTF
TRBV5-1	TRBJ2-4	CASGGAGINTYF
TRBV7-2	TRBJ1-1	CASSLVRPYETYFFF
TRBV7-2	TRBJ2-1	CASSAVQEANEQSF
TRBV20-1	TRBJ2-1	CSASGLASNEQFF
TRBV10-3	TRBJ1-1	CAISESSLPNTEAFF
TRBV2	TRBJ1-1	CASSVHEAFF
TRBV29-1	TRBJ1-1	CSASWTEGTEAFF
TRBV19	TRBJ2-1	CARDSSGQTYNEQFF
TRBV7-7	TRBJ2-6	CASSMTVNTEAYFLTF
TRBV2	TRBJ2-7	CASSSTSFTYEQYF
TRBV7-9	TRBJ2-1	CARQGARETQYDEQFF
TRBV11-3	TRBJ1-2	CASSLDLSGTGTYGYTF
TRBV7-2	TRBJ2-3	CASSLAPDGATLSF
TRBV24-1	TRBJ2-5	CATRSSGGREAQYF
TRBV3-1	TRBJ1-5	CASSQGGSGYSNQPQHF
TRBV29-1	TRBJ1-1	CSLKGRGQAFF
TRBV5-6	TRBJ1-3	CACSLGGDILPSGNTIYF
TRBV15	TRBJ2-7	CATSKRGGTYEQYF
TRBV11-2	TRBJ1-2	CASSRGEGGGYTF
TRBV7-9	TRBJ2-1	CASSVQGYGQFF
TRBV11-3	TRBJ2-1	CASSEDLIGEQFF
TRBV7-2	TRBJ2-7	CASSLRGGPDTQQYF
TRBV7-2	TRBJ2-1	CASSFPGSGDTHEQFF